A selection of T cell receptor beta chains follows, all from one sample in a study of T cells in Graves' hyperthyroidism and ophthalmopathy. TCRdb analysed the multiplex PCR reads with MiXCR anew, one entry per CDR3 protein. The repertoire holds roughly 510,000 distinct CDR3 sequences, with about a fifth as singletons. Sequenced material: blood. Receptors originate from a man in his late teens or twenties with Graves' hyperthyroidism. Each CDR3 is given with its conserved first and last residue. D genes are given only for firm matches. Size is stated for part of the rows, as once, few or many counts, or as a class when the clone is expanded.

v_call	d_call	clone_size	j_call	cdr3_aa	cdr3_nt
TRBV6-1	TRBD1	few	TRBJ1-1	CASRTGTGTNTEAFF	TGTGCCAGCAGGACCGGGACAGGGACCAACACTGAAGCTTTCTTT
TRBV6-1	-	few	TRBJ1-6	CASSRAYNNSPLHF	TGTGCCAGCAGCCGGGCCTACAATAATTCACCCCTCCACTTT
TRBV2	-	many	TRBJ1-1	CASSVQGGGTEAFF	TGTGCCAGCAGTGTGCAGGGAGGGGGCACTGAAGCTTTCTTT
TRBV6-2/TRBV6-3	-	few	TRBJ2-7	CASGIGLSYEQYF	TGTGCCAGCGGAATCGGTCTGTCCTACGAGCAGTACTTC
TRBV12-5	TRBD2	-	TRBJ2-2	CASGLVLAGHLTGELFF	TGTGCTAGTGGTTTGGTACTAGCGGGACACCTCACCGGGGAGCTGTTTTTT
TRBV28	-	many	TRBJ2-7	CASSSPTRRSSYEQYF	TGTGCCAGCAGTTCACCCACGCGGAGGAGCTCCTACGAGCAGTACTTC
TRBV15	-	many	TRBJ1-2	CATSGTRTGALGGYTF	TGTGCCACCAGCGGAACTCGGACGGGGGCCCTAGGAGGCTACACCTTC
TRBV18	-	-	TRBJ1-1	CASSPSTLGVNTEAFF	TGTGCCAGCTCACCATCCACGCTTGGGGTGAACACTGAAGCTTTCTTT
TRBV20-1	-	many	TRBJ2-5	CSATEETQYF	TGCAGTGCTACCGAGGAGACCCAGTACTTC
TRBV19	-	many	TRBJ2-7	CASSSQGGGEQYF	TGTGCCAGTAGTTCTCAGGGAGGGGGCGAGCAGTACTTC
TRBV12-3/TRBV12-4	-	-	TRBJ2-7	CASSFEGPPYEQYF	TGTGCCAGCAGTTTTGAGGGGCCTCCCTACGAGCAGTACTTC
TRBV6-1	-	many	TRBJ1-3	CASTSDSGNAIYF	TGTGCCAGCACGTCGGACTCTGGAAACGCCATATATTTT
TRBV9	-	-	TRBJ1-3	CASNAGLQGEAIYF	TGTGCCAGCAATGCGGGCTTACAGGGCGAGGCCATATATTTT
TRBV12-3/TRBV12-4	-	many	TRBJ2-7	CASSFGQTASYEQYF	TGTGCCAGCAGTTTTGGACAGACGGCCTCCTACGAGCAGTACTTC
TRBV6-1	TRBD1	-	TRBJ1-5	CASRVGTVSNQPQHF	TGTGCCAGCAGAGTCGGGACAGTGAGCAATCAGCCCCAGCATTTT
TRBV2	TRBD1	many	TRBJ2-5	CASSATGAEGETQYF	TGTGCCAGCAGTGCTACAGGGGCCGAGGGAGAGACCCAGTACTTC
TRBV24-1	-	many	TRBJ1-1	CATSAGNTEAFF	TGTGCCACCAGTGCTGGGAACACTGAAGCTTTCTTT
TRBV12-5	-	-	TRBJ2-5	CASGLVVGPNVGTQYF	TGTGCTAGTGGTTTGGTAGTAGGGCCCAATGTGGGGACCCAGTACTTC
TRBV7-8	-	many	TRBJ1-1	CASSVLEGYTEAFF	TGTGCCAGCAGCGTACTAGAGGGATACACTGAAGCTTTCTTT
TRBV9	TRBD1	-	TRBJ1-1	CASSVEGAQTEAFF	TGTGCCAGCAGCGTAGAGGGGGCGCAGACTGAAGCTTTCTTT
TRBV29-1	-	many	TRBJ2-5	CSVGTNQETQYF	TGCAGCGTTGGGACAAACCAAGAGACCCAGTACTTC
TRBV2	-	-	TRBJ1-2	CASRSQTNYGYTF	TGTGCCAGCAGATCGCAGACGAACTATGGCTACACCTTC
TRBV19	-	many	TRBJ1-5	CASSIGHLSNQPQHF	TGTGCCAGTAGTATTGGGCACCTTAGCAATCAGCCCCAGCATTTT
TRBV30	-	few	TRBJ1-2	CAWGRYGYTF	TGTGCCTGGGGTCGCTATGGCTACACCTTC
TRBV29-1	TRBD1	-	TRBJ2-7	CSVTGVSGEQYF	TGCAGCGTTACAGGGGTCTCCGGGGAGCAGTACTTC
TRBV18	-	many	TRBJ1-1	CASSLQVLNTEAFF	TGTGCCAGCTCACTCCAAGTACTGAACACTGAAGCTTTCTTT
TRBV6-1	-	few	TRBJ1-2	CASSNTGPFYGYTF	TGTGCCAGCAGTAATACAGGACCTTTTTATGGCTACACCTTC
TRBV12-3/TRBV12-4	-	many	TRBJ1-2	CASSLSVGVGYTF	TGTGCCAGCAGTTTATCCGTGGGTGTGGGCTACACCTTC
TRBV12-3/TRBV12-4	-	many	TRBJ2-5	CASSGTPRWETQYF	TGTGCCAGCAGTGGGACCCCCCGTTGGGAGACCCAGTACTTC
TRBV20-1	-	few	TRBJ1-5	CSARRGGSGQPQHF	TGCAGTGCTAGAAGGGGGGGCAGCGGGCAGCCCCAGCATTTT
TRBV2	TRBD1	many	TRBJ1-1	CATILDRGLRNTEAFF	TGTGCCACCATTCTGGACAGGGGGCTTCGGAACACTGAAGCTTTCTTT
TRBV5-1	-	few	TRBJ1-5	CASSAIAGAGQPQHF	TGCGCCAGCAGCGCAATCGCGGGGGCAGGGCAGCCCCAGCATTTT
TRBV12-3/TRBV12-4	-	-	TRBJ1-2	CAISFARLSNYGYTF	TGTGCCATCAGTTTTGCGCGCCTATCTAACTATGGCTACACCTTC
TRBV5-6	TRBD1	many	TRBJ1-5	CASSLARQGQGQPQHF	TGTGCCAGCAGCTTGGCCCGACAGGGTCAGGGGCAGCCCCAGCATTTT
TRBV27	-	-	TRBJ1-1	CASSLSKGRDAFF	TGTGCCAGCAGTTTATCGAAGGGCAGGGATGCTTTCTTT